The present entry profiles one T cell receptor beta chain with its context. 13 Jbeta primers and 60 Vbeta primers were used for the PCR. The method was immunoSEQ multiplex PCR; TCRdb's version includes in-frame clones alone and lacks a portion of them. The sample shows 150,000 to 200,000 clones, 75% to 85% of them seen only once. The data derive from a study of cytomegalovirus exposure and HLA in healthy donors. Trimming shortened V by 5 bases and J by 3 bases, and 10 bases separated the two germline ends. Germline V gene data show CDR1 as SEHNR and CDR2 as FQNEAQ (reference sequence). CDR3 length equals 13 residues.

The sequenced sample was PBMCs. The sequence was collected from a male donor in good health and CMV-seropositive. The chain uses TRBV7-9 and TRBJ1-1; D call uncertain. CDR3 nucleotides: TGTGCCAGCAGCGCGGTGAGGGACACTGAAGCTTTCTTT. It encodes CASSAVRDTEAFF.